These 20 T cell receptor beta chains came from one sample sequenced in a study of cytomegalovirus exposure and HLA in healthy donors. Primers for the PCR totalled 60 Vbeta and 13 Jbeta. Measured with immunoSEQ multiplex PCR; TCRdb has only the in-frame clones, and not every one. The table has 150,000 to 200,000 clones, about 80% seen once. The sequencing sample was made of PBMCs. These receptors originate from a woman between 40 and 55 years old in good health and CMV-seronegative.

The V gene is TRBV5-6, the J gene TRBJ1-2, with 7 bases lining up with TRBD1. Germline lookup yields CDR1 SGHDT and CDR2 YYEEEE. The CDR3 contains 14 residues. J lost 3 bases, V lost 0 bases, and 2 bases had no gene match. The CDR3 is CASSLVGTDYGYTF. In nucleotides, the CDR3 is TGTGCCAGCAGCTTGGTCGGGACAGACTATGGCTACACCTTC.

This chain connects TRBV4-3 to TRBJ1-5, with no clear D. V was pared by 0 bases and J by 3 bases, with 12 bases between. The CDR3 has 16 amino acids. CDR1 and CDR2 (germline): LGHNA, YSLEER. This CDR3 reads CASSQELQTYNQPQHF. The CDR3 region has the DNA TGCGCCAGCAGCCAAGAATTACAGACATACAATCAGCCCCAGCATTTT.

The CDR3 region is CASSYLPTTEAFF. CDR3 in DNA: TGTGCCAGCAGTTACCTACCCACCACTGAAGCTTTCTTT. The chain is built from TRBV6-5 and TRBJ1-1; D not certain. Trimming shortened V by 2 bases and J by 4 bases, and 8 bases separated the two germline ends. This CDR3 is 13 amino acids long. Germline CDR1 reads MNHEY; CDR2 reads SVGAGI.

In this sample, this clone turned up once. The rearrangement uses TRBV10-3 and TRBJ2-2; TRBD1 matches 8 bases. This CDR3 contains 15 residues. Unmatched junction bases numbered 11, after V lost 10 bases and J lost 4 bases. The V gene's germline CDR1 is ENHRY and CDR2 SYGVKD. The CDR3 spells CATIRQGLGTGELFF. Here the CDR3 DNA reads TGTGCCACCATCCGACAGGGGCTCGGCACCGGGGAGCTGTTTTTT.

The J gene is TRBJ2-1, the V gene TRBV7-8, with TRBD1 matching over 8 bases. V lost 0 bases to trimming and J lost 4 bases; unmatched junction nucleotides: 5. Germline V gives CDR1 SGHVS, CDR2 FQNEAQ. CDR3 length equals 16 residues. This CDR3 reads CASSLAQGAPYNEQFF. DNA of the CDR3: TGTGCCAGCAGCTTAGCGCAGGGGGCACCTTACAATGAGCAGTTCTTC.

Only a few counts were recorded for this clone. The genes are TRBV11-3 and TRBJ2-2; possible D gene TRBD1, 5 bases. This CDR3 contains 15 residues. V was cut by 5 bases and J by 4 bases, with 14 bases left in between. Germline loops: CDR1 SGHNT, CDR2 YENEEA. The CDR3: CASSPTARATGELFF. CDR3 bases: TGTGCCAGCAGCCCTACGGCCAGGGCCACCGGGGAGCTGTTTTTT. The complete variable domain, with remaining parts taken from reference TRBV11-3 and TRBJ2-2, reads EAGVVQSPRYKIIEKKQPVAFWCNPISGHNTLYWYLQNLGQGPELLIRYENEEAVDDSQLPKDRFSAERLKGVDSTLKIQPAELGDSAVYLCASSPTARATGELFFGEGSRLTVL.

This clone was picked up a small number of times. The chain combines TRBV30 with TRBJ1-6; 7 nucleotides align to TRBD1. V was pared by 0 bases and J by 10 bases, with 15 bases of the junction left unmatched. The CDR3 is 17 residues long. Germline assignment: CDR1 GTSNPN and CDR2 SVGIG (reference sequence). CDR3 region: CAWSVLYRQGGRSPLHF. The CDR3 DNA reads TGTGCCTGGAGTGTACTTTATAGACAGGGAGGTAGATCACCCCTCCACTTT.

The rearrangement joins TRBV4-1 to TRBJ1-3; TRBD1 matches at 7 bases. V trimming: 4 bases; J trimming: 0 bases; junction bases outside the gene matches: 3. The CDR3 contains 15 residues. Germline CDR1 and CDR2: MGHRA and YSYEKL. The CDR3 DNA follows: TGCGCCAGCAGCCTGGGACAGACCTCTGGAAACACCATATATTTT. Encoded protein: CASSLGQTSGNTIYF.

The chain is built from TRBV5-1 and TRBJ1-1; TRBD1 aligns across 10 bases. After removal of 6 bases from V and 1 base from J, the junction contained 3 bases not matched to a gene. Per the germline V gene, CDR1 is SGHRS and CDR2 is YFSETQ. The CDR3 sequence is 14 residues long. The CDR3: CASTGQGENTEAFF. CDR3 in DNA: TGCGCCAGCACCGGACAGGGGGAGAACACTGAAGCTTTCTTT.

The rearrangement links TRBV28 to TRBJ1-2; the D is unclear. Per the germline V gene, CDR1 is MDHEN and CDR2 is SYDVKM. This CDR3 is 8 amino acids long. V was shortened by 7 bases and J by 13 bases, with 7 bases between the two germline ends. CDR3 loop: CASKGATF. CDR3 sequence (DNA): TGTGCCAGCAAGGGAGCCACCTTC.

The chain uses TRBV9 and TRBJ2-5; D possibly corresponds to TRBD1 (5 bases). The germline V gene encodes CDR1 SGDLS and CDR2 YYNGEE. There are 15 residues in the CDR3. V was trimmed by 2 bases and J by 4 bases, leaving 15 bases between them. The CDR3 DNA is TGTGCCAGCAGCGTGACTTCAGGGATCGGAGAGACCCAGTACTTC. As protein: CASSVTSGIGETQYF.

The chain recombines TRBV5-6 with TRBJ2-5; D ambiguous. From germline, CDR1 is SGHDT and CDR2 YYEEEE. The length of the CDR3 is 12 residues. Trimming took 2 bases from V and 5 from J, leaving 7 bases between them. CDR3 loop: CASSFSRETQYF. The CDR3 DNA is TGTGCCAGCAGCTTCTCCAGGGAGACCCAGTACTTC.

This clone has only a few counts. The chain carries TRBV2 and TRBJ1-4, with TRBD1 matching over 10 bases. CDR1 and CDR2 from the germline V gene are SNHLY and FYNNEI. This CDR3 spans 14 amino acids. The ends lost 4 bases at V and 8 bases at J; junction bases unmatched: 4. CDR3 protein: CASSGQGANEKLFF. Here the CDR3 DNA reads TGTGCCAGCAGTGGACAGGGGGCAAACGAAAAACTGTTTTTT.

This chain joins TRBV5-1 and TRBJ1-2, with a weak D call TRBD1 (5 bases). CDR3 length: 14 residues. Germline CDR1 is SGHRS and CDR2 is YFSETQ. V was clipped by 0 bases and J by 4 bases, with 10 bases between them. The CDR3 loop reads CASSLVQAPYGYTF. CDR3 DNA: TGCGCCAGCAGCTTGGTACAGGCCCCCTATGGCTACACCTTC.

The rearrangement uses TRBV5-4 and TRBJ2-5, with TRBD2 matching over 8 bases. The J call may be mistaken, given a closer DNA end match to TRBJ2-7. Germline V gives CDR1 SGHNT, CDR2 YYREEE (reference sequence). The CDR3 has 15 amino acids. The CDR3 spells CASSLGKAGAYEQYF. The CDR3 region has the DNA TGTGCCAGCAGCTTGGGGAAAGCGGGAGCCTACGAGCAGTACTTC.

CDR3 DNA: TGTGCCTGGAGTGTAGAGGGCAGGAGCTACACCTTC. It encodes CAWSVEGRSYTF. The chain has TRBV30 and TRBJ1-2; no firm D call. The germline gives CDR1 GTSNPN, CDR2 SVGIG (reference sequence). The CDR3 runs 12 residues. V lost 0 bases to trimming and J lost 9 bases, with 11 bases between them. Complete variable domain (other parts from reference TRBV30 and TRBJ1-2): SQTIHQWPATLVQPVGSPLSLECTVEGTSNPNLYWYRQAAGRGLQLLFYSVGIGQISSEVPQNLSASRPQDRQFILSSKKLLLSDSGFYLCAWSVEGRSYTFGSGTRLTVV.

This clone was seen a single time. The CDR3 DNA reads TGTGCCAGCAGCCCACATCTTAGCGGGAGTTACACCGGGGAGCTGTTTTTT. Its protein is CASSPHLSGSYTGELFF. The rearrangement links TRBV13 to TRBJ2-2; 9 nucleotides align to TRBD2. J was trimmed by 3 bases and V by 5 bases; bases with no gene match: 10. The CDR3 length is 17 residues. Germline V gene sequence: CDR1 PRHDT, CDR2 FYEKMQ (reference sequence).

This clone was seen once. The rearrangement joins TRBV9 to TRBJ2-3; a weak D match, TRBD2 (5 bases). Looked up from germline, CDR1 is SGDLS and CDR2 is YYNGEE. The CDR3 is 13 amino acids. Trimming pared 4 bases from V and 8 bases from J, leaving 14 bases between. DNA for the CDR3: TGTGCCAGCAGCCTAGAGGCACTAGGTACGCAGTATTTT. Protein: CASSLEALGTQYF.

The chain couples TRBV15 to TRBJ1-2; TRBD1 matches 8 bases. After removal of 0 bases from V and 5 bases from J, the junction contained 5 bases not matched to a gene. The CDR3 has 15 residues. Germline V gene data show CDR1 as LNHNV and CDR2 as YYDKDF (reference sequence). CDR3: CATSRDPGTGYGYTF. DNA for the CDR3: TGTGCCACCAGCAGAGATCCGGGGACAGGATATGGCTACACCTTC.

This clone was seen once. This sequence joins TRBV5-4 and TRBJ1-2; 10 nucleotides agree with TRBD1. The CDR3 runs 14 residues. Germline trimming cut 3 bases from V and 8 bases from J; bases unmatched to any gene: 7. Germline values: CDR1 SGHNT, CDR2 YYREEE (reference sequence). The CDR3 reads CASSSWTGGEGYTF. DNA of the CDR3: TGTGCCAGCAGCTCCTGGACAGGGGGTGAGGGCTACACCTTC. Filled out from reference TRBV5-4 and TRBJ1-2, the complete variable domain reads ETGVTQSPTHLIKTRGQQVTLRCSSQSGHNTVSWYQQALGQGPQFIFQYYREEENGRGNFPPRFSGLQFPNYSSELNVNALELDDSALYLCASSSWTGGEGYTFGSGTRLTVV.